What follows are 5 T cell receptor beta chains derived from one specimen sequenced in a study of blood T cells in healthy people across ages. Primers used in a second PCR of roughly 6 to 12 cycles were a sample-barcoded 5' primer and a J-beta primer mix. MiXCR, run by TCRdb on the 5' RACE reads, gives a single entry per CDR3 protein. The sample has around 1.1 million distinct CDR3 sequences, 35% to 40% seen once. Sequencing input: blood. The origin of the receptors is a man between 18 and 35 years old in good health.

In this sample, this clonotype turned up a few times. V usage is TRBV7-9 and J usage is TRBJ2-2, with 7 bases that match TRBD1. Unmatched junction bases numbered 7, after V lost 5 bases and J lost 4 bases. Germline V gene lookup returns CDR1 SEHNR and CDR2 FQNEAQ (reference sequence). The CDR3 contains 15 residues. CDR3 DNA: TGTGCCAGCAGCAAATACTACAGGGGCACCGGGGAGCTGTTTTTT. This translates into CASSKYYRGTGELFF. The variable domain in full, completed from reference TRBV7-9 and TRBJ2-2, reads DTGVSQNPRHKITKRGQNVTFRCDPISEHNRLYWYRQTLGQGPEFLTYFQNEAQLEKSRLLSDRFSAERPKGSFSTLEIQRTEQGDSAMYLCASSKYYRGTGELFFGEGSRLTVL.

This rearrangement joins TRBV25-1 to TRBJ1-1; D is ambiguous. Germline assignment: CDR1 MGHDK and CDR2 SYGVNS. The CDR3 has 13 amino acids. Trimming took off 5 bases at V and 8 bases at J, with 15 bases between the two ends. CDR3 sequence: CASSREQTSEAFF. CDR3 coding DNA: TGTGCCAGCAGTCGAGAACAGACCTCGGAAGCTTTCTTT.

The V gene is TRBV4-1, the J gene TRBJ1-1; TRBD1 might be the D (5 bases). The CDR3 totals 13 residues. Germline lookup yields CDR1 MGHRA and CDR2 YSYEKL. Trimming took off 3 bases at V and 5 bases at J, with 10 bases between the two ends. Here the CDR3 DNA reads TGCGCCAGCAGCCATGGGGGTAGGACTGAAGCTTTCTTT. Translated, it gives CASSHGGRTEAFF.

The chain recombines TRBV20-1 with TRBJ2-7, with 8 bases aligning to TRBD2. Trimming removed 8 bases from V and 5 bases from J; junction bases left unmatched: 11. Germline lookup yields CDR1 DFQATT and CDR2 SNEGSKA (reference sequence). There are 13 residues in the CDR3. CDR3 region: CSITERGPHEQYF. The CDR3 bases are TGCAGTATAACCGAGCGGGGGCCTCACGAGCAGTACTTC.

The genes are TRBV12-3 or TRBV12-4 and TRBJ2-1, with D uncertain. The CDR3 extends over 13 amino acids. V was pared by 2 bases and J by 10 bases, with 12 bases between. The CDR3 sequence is CASSLLRDSEQFF. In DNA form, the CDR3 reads TGTGCCAGCAGTTTACTCAGAGACTCAGAGCAGTTCTTC.